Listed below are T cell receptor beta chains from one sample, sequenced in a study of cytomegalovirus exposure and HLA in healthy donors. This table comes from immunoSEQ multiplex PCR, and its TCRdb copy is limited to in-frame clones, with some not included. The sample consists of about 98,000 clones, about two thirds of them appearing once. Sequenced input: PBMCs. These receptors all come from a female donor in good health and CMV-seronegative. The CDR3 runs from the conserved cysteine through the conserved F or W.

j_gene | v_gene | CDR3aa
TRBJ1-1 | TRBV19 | CASSTRQGNTEAFF
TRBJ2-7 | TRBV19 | CASSSHRTNGQYF
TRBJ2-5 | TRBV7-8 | CASSQGQGSWETQYF
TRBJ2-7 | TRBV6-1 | CASSATSGRLYEQYF
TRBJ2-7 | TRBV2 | CASSEGPGGKGCF
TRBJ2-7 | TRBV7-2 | CASSLMLAGGPREQYF
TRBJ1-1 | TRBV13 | CASSRPNTEAFF
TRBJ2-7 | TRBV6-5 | CASRGRAYEQYF
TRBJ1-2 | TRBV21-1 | CASSAGFRGDYGYTF
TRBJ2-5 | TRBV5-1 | CASSLERGTISMETQYF
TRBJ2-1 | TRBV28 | CASSWTSGAYNEQFF
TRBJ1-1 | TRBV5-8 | CASSSLTYNTEAFF
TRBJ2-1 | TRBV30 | CAWSVGIAGGPKQFF
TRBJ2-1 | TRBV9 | CASSPPRASGRIEQFF
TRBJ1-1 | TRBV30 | CAFGENTEAFF
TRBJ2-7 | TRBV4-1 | CASSQVLAGGQEQYF
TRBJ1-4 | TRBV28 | CASSFLNEKLFF
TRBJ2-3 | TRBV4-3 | CASSQDFTGGPSTDTQYF
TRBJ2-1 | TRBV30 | CAWTSGGAGKDEQFF
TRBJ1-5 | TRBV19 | CASSRDRDQPQHF